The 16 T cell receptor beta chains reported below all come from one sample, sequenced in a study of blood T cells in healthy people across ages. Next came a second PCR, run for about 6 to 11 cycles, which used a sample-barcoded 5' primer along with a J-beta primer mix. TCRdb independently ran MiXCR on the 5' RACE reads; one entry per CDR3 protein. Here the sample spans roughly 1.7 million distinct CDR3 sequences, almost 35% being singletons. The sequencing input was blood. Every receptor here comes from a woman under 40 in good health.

The CDR3 coding sequence is TGTGCCAGCAGAGCGACTAGCGGGAGCACAGATACGCAGTATTTT. Amino acid sequence: CASRATSGSTDTQYF. This rearrangement joins TRBV2 to TRBJ2-3; 10 nucleotides align to TRBD2. Per the germline V gene, CDR1 is SNHLY and CDR2 is FYNNEI. This CDR3 is 15 amino acids long. V shed 6 bases and J 0 bases; nucleotides not matched to a gene: 3.

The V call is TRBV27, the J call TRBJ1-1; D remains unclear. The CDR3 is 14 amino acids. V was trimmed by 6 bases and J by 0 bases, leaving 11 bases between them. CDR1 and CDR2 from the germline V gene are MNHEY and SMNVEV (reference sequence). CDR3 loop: CASSSAYLNTEAFF. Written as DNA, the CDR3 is TGTGCCAGCAGCTCTGCGTACCTGAACACTGAAGCTTTCTTT.

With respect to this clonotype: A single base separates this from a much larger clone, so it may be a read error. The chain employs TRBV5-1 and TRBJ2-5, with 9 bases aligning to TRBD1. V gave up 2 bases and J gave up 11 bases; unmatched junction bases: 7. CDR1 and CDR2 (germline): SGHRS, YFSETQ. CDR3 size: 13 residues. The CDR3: CASSFNRGHKQYF. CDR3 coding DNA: TGCGCCAGCAGCTTTAACAGGGGGCACAAGCAGTACTTC.

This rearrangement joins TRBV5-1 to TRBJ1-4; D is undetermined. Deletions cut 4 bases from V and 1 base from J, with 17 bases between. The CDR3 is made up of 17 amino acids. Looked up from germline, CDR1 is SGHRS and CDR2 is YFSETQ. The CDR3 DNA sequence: TGCGCCAGCAGCCCGGAAGTGGGAGAGGAAACTAATGAAAAACTGTTTTTT. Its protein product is CASSPEVGEETNEKLFF.

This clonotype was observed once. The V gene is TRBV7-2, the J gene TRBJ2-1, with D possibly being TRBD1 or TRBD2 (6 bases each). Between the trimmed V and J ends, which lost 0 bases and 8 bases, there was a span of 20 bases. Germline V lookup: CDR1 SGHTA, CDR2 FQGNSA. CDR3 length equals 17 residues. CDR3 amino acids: CASSLARAVGAGYEQFF. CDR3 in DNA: TGTGCCAGCAGCTTAGCGCGGGCAGTGGGGGCGGGGTATGAGCAGTTCTTC.

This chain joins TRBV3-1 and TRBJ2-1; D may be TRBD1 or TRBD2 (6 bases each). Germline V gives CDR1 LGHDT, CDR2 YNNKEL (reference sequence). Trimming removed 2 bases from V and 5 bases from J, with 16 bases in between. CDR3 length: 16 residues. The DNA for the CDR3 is TGTGCCAGCAGCCAATGGGGGGCCAGCGCCAACAATGAGCAGTTCTTC. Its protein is CASSQWGASANNEQFF.

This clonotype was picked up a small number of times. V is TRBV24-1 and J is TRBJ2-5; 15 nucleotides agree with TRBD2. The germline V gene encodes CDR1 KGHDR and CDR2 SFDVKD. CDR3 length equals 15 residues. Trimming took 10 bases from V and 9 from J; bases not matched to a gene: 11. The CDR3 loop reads CATGLAGGQGAAQYF. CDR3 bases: TGTGCCACGGGACTAGCGGGAGGACAGGGAGCGGCCCAGTACTTC.

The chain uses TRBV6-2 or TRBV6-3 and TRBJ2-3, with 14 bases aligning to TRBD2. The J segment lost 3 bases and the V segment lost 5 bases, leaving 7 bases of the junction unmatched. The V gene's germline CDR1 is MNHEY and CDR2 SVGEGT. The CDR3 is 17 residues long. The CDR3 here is CASSIGTSGSLTDTQYF. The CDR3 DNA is TGTGCCAGCAGTATCGGGACTAGCGGGAGTCTGACAGATACGCAGTATTTT.

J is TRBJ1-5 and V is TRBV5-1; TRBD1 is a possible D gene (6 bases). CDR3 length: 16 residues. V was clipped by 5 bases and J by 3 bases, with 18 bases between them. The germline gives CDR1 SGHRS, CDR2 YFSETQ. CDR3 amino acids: CASSPGSTGNNQPQHF. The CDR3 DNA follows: TGCGCCAGCAGTCCAGGGTCGACAGGCAACAATCAGCCCCAGCATTTT.

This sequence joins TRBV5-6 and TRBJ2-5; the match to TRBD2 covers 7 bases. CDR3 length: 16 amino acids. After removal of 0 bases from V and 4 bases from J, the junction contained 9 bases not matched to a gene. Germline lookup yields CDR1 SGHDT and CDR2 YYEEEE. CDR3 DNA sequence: TGTGCCAGCAGCTTGGATGGCGGGGGTGTGGGAGAGACCCAGTACTTC. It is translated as CASSLDGGGVGETQYF.

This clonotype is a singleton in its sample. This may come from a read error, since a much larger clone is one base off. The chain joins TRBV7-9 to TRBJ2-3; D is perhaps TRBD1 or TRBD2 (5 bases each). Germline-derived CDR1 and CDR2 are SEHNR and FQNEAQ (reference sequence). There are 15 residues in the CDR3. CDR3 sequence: CANSPRGSSTDTQYF. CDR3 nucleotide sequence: TGTGCCAACAGCCCCCGGGGCTCTAGCACAGATACGCAGTATTTT.

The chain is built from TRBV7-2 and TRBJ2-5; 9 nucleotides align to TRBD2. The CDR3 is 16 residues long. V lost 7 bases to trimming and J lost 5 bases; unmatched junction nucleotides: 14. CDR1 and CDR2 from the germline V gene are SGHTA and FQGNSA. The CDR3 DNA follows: TGTGCCAGCACCGCACCGCTAGCGGGGAGGCAGGAGACCCAGTACTTC. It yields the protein CASTAPLAGRQETQYF.

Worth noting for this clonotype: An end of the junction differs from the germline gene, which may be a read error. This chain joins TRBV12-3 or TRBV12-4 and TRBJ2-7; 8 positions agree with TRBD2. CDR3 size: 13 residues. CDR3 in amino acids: CAGSVRGGYERYF. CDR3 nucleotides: TGTGCCGGCAGTGTACGGGGGGGCTACGAGCGGTACTTC.

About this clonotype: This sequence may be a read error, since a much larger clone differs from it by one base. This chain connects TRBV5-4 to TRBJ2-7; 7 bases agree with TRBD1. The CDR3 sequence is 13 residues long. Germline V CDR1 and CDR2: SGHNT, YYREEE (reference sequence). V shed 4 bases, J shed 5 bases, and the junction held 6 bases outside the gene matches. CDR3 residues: CASSAEQGNEQYF. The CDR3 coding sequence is TGTGCCAGCAGCGCCGAACAGGGGAACGAGCAGTACTTC.

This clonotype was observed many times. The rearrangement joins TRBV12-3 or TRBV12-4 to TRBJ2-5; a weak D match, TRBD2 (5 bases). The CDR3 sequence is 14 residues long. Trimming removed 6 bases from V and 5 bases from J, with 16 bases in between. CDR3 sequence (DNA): TGTGCCAGCAGGATCGAGGGTGTTGAGGAGACCCAGTACTTC. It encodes CASRIEGVEETQYF.

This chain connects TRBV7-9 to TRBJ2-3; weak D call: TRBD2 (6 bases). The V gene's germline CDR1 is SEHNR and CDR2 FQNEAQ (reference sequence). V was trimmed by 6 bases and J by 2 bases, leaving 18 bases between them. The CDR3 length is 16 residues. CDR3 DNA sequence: TGTGCCAGCAGTAATAGAGGCGGGACTTACACAGATACGCAGTATTTT. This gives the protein CASSNRGGTYTDTQYF.